The 30 T cell receptor beta chains in this list originate from one sample, sequenced in a study of regulatory T cells in long-lasting Graves disease. Stated time point: newly diagnosed GD, antithyroid drugs for less than 3 months. PBMCs were the source of the RNA used for TCR sequencing. In building TCR beta libraries, iRepertoire HTBI primers were used together with Arm-PCR of CDR3 regions. TCRdb itself ran the multiplex PCR reads through MiXCR, one entry per CDR3 protein. The profile covers 350,000 to 400,000 distinct CDR3 sequences, with roughly 16% appearing a single time and 22% taken by the ten largest. The sample here was peripheral blood mononuclear cells (PBMCs), taken at new diagnosis, from a patient treated with antithyroid drugs. These receptors were collected from a female donor with Graves disease.

V gene TRBV3-1 combines with J gene TRBJ1-1; no firm D call. Trimming shortened V by 4 bases and J by 5 bases, and 14 bases separated the two germline ends. CDR3 size: 14 residues. CDR1 is LGHDT, CDR2 YNNKEL, per germline (reference sequence). CDR3 sequence (DNA): TGTGCCAGCAGCCGCATACTGGAAGTAACTGAAGCTTTCTTT. Protein: CASSRILEVTEAFF. The full variable domain, rest sourced from reference TRBV3-1 and TRBJ1-1, is DTAVSQTPKYLVTQMGNDKSIKCEQNLGHDTMYWYKQDSKKFLKIMFSYNNKELIINETVPNRFSPKSPDKAHLNLHINSLELGDSAVYFCASSRILEVTEAFFGQGTRLTVV.

This clonotype was observed a few times. The gene calls are TRBV10-3 and TRBJ2-1; 10 bases match TRBD1. Looked up from germline, CDR1 is ENHRY and CDR2 is SYGVKD. Unmatched junction bases numbered 6, after V lost 6 bases and J lost 7 bases. The CDR3 spans 14 residues. CDR3 DNA: TGTGCCATCAGGCAAGACAGGGGGCAGAATGAGCAGTTCTTC. Translating gives CAIRQDRGQNEQFF.

J is TRBJ2-7 and V is TRBV5-1, with D unresolved. Germline V lookup: CDR1 SGHRS, CDR2 YFSETQ. The CDR3 totals 11 residues. V gave up 7 bases and J gave up 0 bases, with 5 bases separating them. The CDR3 DNA sequence: TGCGCCAGCGCGGACTCCTACGAGCAGTACTTC. Translation: CASADSYEQYF.

This clonotype was recorded many times. The gene calls are TRBV24-1 and TRBJ1-5; 8 bases match TRBD1. CDR3 length equals 17 residues. CDR1 and CDR2 (germline): KGHDR, SFDVKD. The ends lost 2 bases at V and 2 bases at J; junction bases unmatched: 7. CDR3 DNA sequence: TGTGCCACCAGTGATTGCAGGGGGCGGGTAGGCAATCAGCCCCAGCATTTT. Translating gives CATSDCRGRVGNQPQHF.

Ten or more counts support this clonotype. The rearrangement links TRBV2 to TRBJ1-5; 8 bases fit TRBD1. J gave up 4 bases and V 8 bases, and 7 bases lay outside the gene matches. The CDR3 has 14 amino acids. Germline CDR1 reads SNHLY; CDR2 reads FYNNEI. This chain's CDR3 is CASALTGANQPQHF. For the CDR3, the DNA is TGTGCCAGCGCTTTGACAGGGGCGAATCAGCCCCAGCATTTT.

In the case of this clonotype: Sequence at one end of the junction differs from germline and may be a read error. The chain has TRBV13 and TRBJ2-7; 8 positions match TRBD1. CDR3 length: 15 residues. Germline V lookup: CDR1 PRHDT, CDR2 FYEKMQ (reference sequence). Here the CDR3 DNA reads TGTGCCGGCAGCATCGAGGGACAGGCTTACTACGAGCAGTACTTC. Protein sequence: CAGSIEGQAYYEQYF.

This clonotype has a count of ten or more. This chain links TRBV12-3 or TRBV12-4 with TRBJ2-7; 7 bases match TRBD1. The CDR3 has 15 residues. V trimming: 5 bases; J trimming: 5 bases; junction bases outside the gene matches: 12. The CDR3 DNA follows: TGTGCCAGCAGTCGTGACAGGGCCTCAGGCAACGAGCAGTACTTC. Protein product: CASSRDRASGNEQYF.

This clonotype was observed many times. This chain links TRBV27 with TRBJ2-7; 12 bases align to TRBD2. Germline CDR1 reads MNHEY; CDR2 reads SMNVEV (reference sequence). The J segment lost 3 bases and the V segment lost 6 bases, leaving 18 bases of the junction unmatched. The CDR3 runs to 19 residues. The CDR3 sequence: CASSLSGFGLAGPNYEQYF. In DNA form, the CDR3 reads TGTGCCAGCAGCCTCTCAGGGTTTGGACTAGCGGGACCCAACTACGAGCAGTACTTC.

In its sample, this clonotype was seen many times. The chain employs TRBV12-3 or TRBV12-4 and TRBJ1-1; D perhaps matches TRBD1 (5 bases). V was clipped by 3 bases and J by 6 bases, with 14 bases between them. There are 14 residues in the CDR3. The CDR3 nucleotides are TGTGCCAGCAGTTTTAATGGGGGAGTCGCTGAAGCTTTCTTT. It specifies CASSFNGGVAEAFF.

This chain joins TRBV7-3 and TRBJ2-3; unclear D gene. V lost 5 bases to trimming and J lost 5 bases, with 17 bases between them. The CDR3 loop spans 15 amino acids. In germline, CDR1 is SGHTA, CDR2 FQGTGA. The CDR3 nucleotides read TGTGCCAGCAGCGACCCCTCACGACCGGTAGATACGCAGTATTTT. This gives the protein CASSDPSRPVDTQYF.

This clonotype was picked up many times. The chain uses TRBV5-1 and TRBJ2-2; 9 bases are a match to TRBD2. Unmatched junction bases numbered 10, after V lost 7 bases and J lost 6 bases. The CDR3 length is 15 residues. CDR1 is SGHRS and CDR2 is YFSETQ in the germline V gene. The CDR3 loop is CASGVGGGAAGELFF. For the CDR3, the DNA is TGCGCCAGCGGAGTAGGCGGGGGGGCCGCCGGGGAGCTGTTTTTT.

This clonotype showed up many times. The rearrangement uses TRBV12-3 or TRBV12-4 and TRBJ2-1; 9 bases match TRBD2. The J segment lost 5 bases and the V segment lost 2 bases, leaving 7 bases of the junction unmatched. This CDR3 is built from 16 residues. The CDR3 region is CASSLISGTSNNEQFF. CDR3 coding DNA: TGTGCCAGCAGTTTAATCAGTGGGACTAGCAACAATGAGCAGTTCTTC.

This clonotype was seen repeatedly, ten times or more. The chain combines TRBV7-9 with TRBJ2-1; D is possibly TRBD1 or TRBD2 (5 bases each). CDR1 and CDR2 from the germline V gene are SEHNR and FQNEAQ (reference sequence). V lost 6 bases to trimming and J lost 10 bases, with 13 bases between them. The CDR3 length is 12 residues. The CDR3 sequence: CASSLAGTEQFF. The CDR3, as DNA: TGTGCCAGCAGTCTGGCTGGGACGGAGCAGTTCTTC.

This clonotype was detected many times. The V gene is TRBV28, the J gene TRBJ1-1; D gene uncertain. CDR1 and CDR2 from the germline V gene are MDHEN and SYDVKM. The V end lost 4 bases, the J end lost 5 bases, and 8 bases lay between the germline ends. The CDR3 is made up of 12 amino acids. CDR3 DNA sequence: TGTGCCAGCAGTTCCCAGAGGACTGAAGCTTTCTTT. Amino acids: CASSSQRTEAFF.

This clonotype was seen many times. This chain uses TRBV10-1 with TRBJ2-3, with TRBD1 matching over 8 bases. The CDR3 extends over 18 amino acids. J lost 2 bases, V lost 3 bases, and 13 bases had no gene match. Per the germline V gene, CDR1 is WNHNN and CDR2 is SYGVQD (reference sequence). The CDR3 protein is CASSETFVAGGPTDTQYF. DNA of the CDR3: TGCGCCAGCAGTGAAACCTTTGTTGCAGGGGGCCCCACAGATACGCAGTATTTT.

This clonotype was counted at least ten times. This chain links TRBV24-1 with TRBJ1-5; the D is unclear. Germline loops: CDR1 KGHDR, CDR2 SFDVKD. V lost 3 bases to trimming and J lost 7 bases, with 12 bases between them. This CDR3 is built from 14 residues. The CDR3 region is CATSDRHSPQPQHF. In nucleotides, the CDR3 is TGTGCCACCAGTGATCGACACAGTCCGCAGCCCCAGCATTTT.

This clonotype has ten or more counts. The chain joins TRBV12-3 or TRBV12-4 to TRBJ2-3; 8 bases are a match to TRBD2. This CDR3 has 16 residues. The V and J ends lost 6 bases and 3 bases, in that order; junction bases with no gene match: 11. The CDR3 loop reads CASSLGGAFLTDTQYF. In nucleotides, the CDR3 is TGTGCCAGCAGCCTCGGGGGGGCGTTTTTAACAGATACGCAGTATTTT.

This clonotype was seen more than once but under ten times. A much larger clone differs from this one at a single base, so this may be a read error. The V gene is TRBV5-4, the J gene TRBJ1-1; a possible D gene is TRBD1 (6 bases). The V and J ends lost 1 base and 2 bases respectively, with 12 bases between them. The CDR3 loop spans 15 amino acids. Per the germline V gene, CDR1 is SGHNT and CDR2 is YYREEE (reference sequence). The DNA for the CDR3 is TGTGCCAGCAGCTTGCCTGCAGGGGATAACACTGAAGCTTTCTTT. It translates to CASSLPAGDNTEAFF.

The sample holds many counts of this clonotype. The chain combines TRBV19 with TRBJ1-1, with a tentative D call TRBD1 (5 bases). CDR1 and CDR2 (germline): LNHDA, SQIVND (reference sequence). The CDR3 sequence is 15 residues long. Trimming removed 3 bases at V and 5 bases at J, with 16 bases between. CDR3 amino acids: CASSMGLLGETEAFF. The CDR3 DNA follows: TGTGCCAGTAGTATGGGACTTCTAGGAGAGACTGAAGCTTTCTTT.

This clonotype has at least ten counts. The rearrangement uses TRBV2 and TRBJ2-3, with TRBD2 matching 12 bases. The CDR3 is 19 residues long. J gave up 4 bases and V 5 bases, and 16 bases lay outside the gene matches. CDR1 is SNHLY, CDR2 FYNNEI, per germline. The chain's CDR3 is CASSRTQTSGSGVADTQYF. The CDR3 coding sequence is TGTGCCAGCAGTCGCACGCAGACTAGCGGGAGTGGTGTGGCAGATACGCAGTATTTT. The whole variable domain, filled in from reference TRBV2 and TRBJ2-3, reads EPEVTQTPSHQVTQMGQEVILRCVPISNHLYFYWYRQILGQKVEFLVSFYNNEISEKSEIFDDQFSVERPDGSNFTLKIRSTKLEDSAMYFCASSRTQTSGSGVADTQYFGPGTRLTVL.

This clonotype was detected many times. The chain uses TRBV7-9 and TRBJ2-7; TRBD1 might be the D (6 bases). The CDR3 spans 14 residues. Trimming pared 6 bases from V and 3 bases from J, leaving 15 bases between. Germline V gene lookup returns CDR1 SEHNR and CDR2 FQNEAQ (reference sequence). The CDR3 bases are TGTGCCAGCAGACGAAACGACAGGAGCTACGAGCAGTACTTC. Amino acid sequence: CASRRNDRSYEQYF.

Only a few counts were recorded for this clonotype. This chain connects TRBV7-9 to TRBJ2-7; D possibly uses TRBD1 or TRBD2 (6 bases each). CDR3 length: 16 amino acids. Deletions cut 5 bases from V and 3 bases from J, with 20 bases between. Germline CDR1 and CDR2: SEHNR and FQNEAQ (reference sequence). The CDR3 DNA reads as TGTGCCAGCAGCGGGGAAACAGGGCCGGGAGACTACGAGCAGTACTTC. This encodes CASSGETGPGDYEQYF.

A remark on this clonotype: Given a much more abundant clone one base away, this may be a read error. The chain couples TRBV12-3 or TRBV12-4 to TRBJ1-2, with D maybe TRBD1 (5 bases). Trimming cost V 2 bases and J 7 bases, with 11 bases left between them. The CDR3 contains 13 residues. CDR3 residues: CASSLPGLPGYTF. The CDR3 DNA is TGTGCCAGCAGTTTACCAGGGTTGCCTGGCTACACCTTC.

This clonotype turned up a few times. This chain uses TRBV30 with TRBJ2-1; 12 positions agree with TRBD2. The CDR3 has 17 residues. Germline V CDR1 and CDR2: GTSNPN, SVGIG (reference sequence). The V segment lost 1 base and the J segment 8 bases; nucleotides outside the gene matches: 12. This CDR3 reads CAWSDEPRLAGDHEQFF. CDR3 DNA: TGTGCCTGGAGTGACGAGCCCCGACTAGCGGGAGACCATGAGCAGTTCTTC.

Ten or more counts support this clonotype. The CDR3 spells CASIEPWAAIQPQHF. CDR3 coding DNA: TGTGCCAGCATCGAACCCTGGGCAGCTATACAGCCCCAGCATTTT. This chain uses TRBV7-3 with TRBJ1-5; D is unresolved. With 7 bases removed from V and 7 bases from J, the gap between germline ends came to 20 bases. CDR1 is SGHTA, CDR2 FQGTGA, per germline. The CDR3 consists of 15 residues.

This clonotype was observed at least ten times. The V and J genes are TRBV20-1 and TRBJ1-5; D possibly corresponds to TRBD1 (5 bases). This CDR3 has 15 amino acids. Per germline, CDR1 DFQATT and CDR2 SNEGSKA (reference sequence). V was cut by 5 bases and J by 5 bases, with 19 bases left in between. As DNA, the CDR3 is TGCAGTGCTTGGGGAGGGACGGCGGGCGATCAGCCCCAGCATTTT. The encoded protein is CSAWGGTAGDQPQHF.

This clonotype occurred many times. The rearrangement joins TRBV28 to TRBJ2-5; 13 bases fit TRBD2. The CDR3 consists of 16 residues. Germline loops: CDR1 MDHEN, CDR2 SYDVKM. Unmatched junction bases numbered 8, after V lost 5 bases and J lost 5 bases. The CDR3 sequence: CASSRQGLAGRETQYF. The CDR3 DNA is TGTGCCAGCAGTCGACAGGGACTAGCGGGACGGGAGACCCAGTACTTC.

This rearrangement joins TRBV6-2 or TRBV6-3 to TRBJ2-5; 9 bases align to TRBD2. V was clipped by 6 bases and J by 5 bases; unmatched bases: 4. The CDR3 spans 13 residues. Per the germline V gene, CDR1 is MNHEY and CDR2 is SVGEGT. The CDR3 bases are TGTGCCAGCAGGACTAGCGGCGGGGAGACCCAGTACTTC. Residues: CASRTSGGETQYF.

The rearrangement uses TRBV19 and TRBJ1-5; the D gene is possibly TRBD1 (6 bases). The CDR3 contains 14 residues. The germline CDR1 and CDR2 sequences are LNHDA and SQIVND (reference sequence). V lost 1 base and J 7 bases, leaving 11 bases between the germline ends. The CDR3 DNA sequence: TGTGCCAGTAGTATAGTAGGGGGTAACCAGCCCCAGCATTTT. Residues: CASSIVGGNQPQHF.

This clonotype was observed at least ten times. V and J are TRBV12-3 or TRBV12-4 and TRBJ1-6; D possibly corresponds to TRBD1 (6 bases). V was pared by 3 bases and J by 7 bases, with 13 bases between. There are 15 residues in the CDR3. The CDR3 DNA is TGTGCCAGCAGTTTCCGAGGGACATCGAATTCACCCCTCCACTTT. It encodes CASSFRGTSNSPLHF.